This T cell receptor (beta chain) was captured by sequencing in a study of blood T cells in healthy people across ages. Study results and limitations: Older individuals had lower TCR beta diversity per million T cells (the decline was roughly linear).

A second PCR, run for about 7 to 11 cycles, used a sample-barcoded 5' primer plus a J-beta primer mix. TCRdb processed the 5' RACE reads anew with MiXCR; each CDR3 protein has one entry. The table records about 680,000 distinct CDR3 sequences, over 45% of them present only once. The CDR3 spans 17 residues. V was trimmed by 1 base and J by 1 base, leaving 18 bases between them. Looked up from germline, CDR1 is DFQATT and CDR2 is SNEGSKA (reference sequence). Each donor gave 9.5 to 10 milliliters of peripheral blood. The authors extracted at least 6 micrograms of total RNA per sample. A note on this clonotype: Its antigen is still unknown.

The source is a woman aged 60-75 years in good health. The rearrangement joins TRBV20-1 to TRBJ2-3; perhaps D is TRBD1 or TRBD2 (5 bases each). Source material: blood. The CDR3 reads CSARGASRGFGTDTQYF. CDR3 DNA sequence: TGCAGTGCTAGAGGGGCTAGCCGGGGCTTTGGCACAGATACGCAGTATTTT.